The rows below give T cell receptor beta chains drawn from one sample of a study of shared clonotypes between healthy human individuals. The method was immunoSEQ multiplex PCR; TCRdb's version includes in-frame clones alone and lacks a portion of them. The table records some 500,000 clones, 60% to 80% of them present only once. Sequenced sample: PBMCs. Receptors originate from a woman aged 40 to 50 in good health. Some clones in this sample may be carry-over from other donors' samples. Both conserved end residues are part of each CDR3. The D gene is left open where the match is weak. The size of a clone is reported for some rows only, either as once, few or many, or as a class for expanded clones.

TRBJ2-5 TRBV27 . TRBD2 TGTGCCAGCAGTTTATGGAACGCGGGGGGTCAAGAGACCCAGTACTTC CASSLWNAGGQETQYF
TRBJ2-1 TRBV6-1 . . TGTGCCAGCAGATATTACAATGAGCAGTTCTTC CASRYYNEQFF
TRBJ2-7 TRBV2 . . TGTGCCAGCAGGTTGCAGGGGGGCCGGTCCTACGAGCAGTACTTC CASRLQGGRSYEQYF
TRBJ2-7 TRBV9 once TRBD2 TGTGCCAGCAGCGCCCGCGGAGCGGGGCGTCCTACGGAGCAGTACTTC CASSARGAGRPTEQYF
TRBJ2-7 TRBV28 . . TGTGCCAGCAGGCCATCTAGCGATAGGGGCTACGAGCAGTACTTC CASRPSSDRGYEQYF
TRBJ2-7 TRBV2 . . TGTGCCAGCAGGGAGACTAGGCCCTACGAGCAGTACTTC CASRETRPYEQYF
TRBJ2-7 TRBV28 . . TGTGCCAGCAGTTTGAGTTGGGCGGCAACCTACAAGCAGTACTTC CASSLSWAATYKQYF
TRBJ2-7 TRBV18 . . TGTGCCAGCTCACCACCGGTGGGAGAGCAGTACTTC CASSPPVGEQYF
TRBJ1-1 TRBV6-1 . . TGTGCCAGCCAGGGCAGGCGGAACACTGAAGCTTTCTTT CASQGRRNTEAFF
TRBJ2-7 TRBV7-9 . . TGTGCCAGCAGCCCAGGACGGACCTCCTACGAGCAGTACTTC CASSPGRTSYEQYF
TRBJ2-2 TRBV4-3 . . TGCGCCAGCCATCTGGGGGCCTCTGAGTTCACCGGGGAGCTGTTTTTT CASHLGASEFTGELFF
TRBJ2-2 TRBV28 . . TGTGCCAGCAGTTGGTTAACCGGGGAGCTGTTTTTT CASSWLTGELFF
TRBJ2-4 TRBV6-1 . . TGTGCCAGCAGTGAATTTGAGCGAAAGGTACACTTC CASSEFERKVHF
TRBJ2-7 TRBV11-3 . TRBD2 TGTGCCAGCAGCTCAGTTAGCGGGAGTGGCGAGCAGTACTTC CASSSVSGSGEQYF
TRBJ2-7 TRBV11-2 few TRBD1 TGTGCCAGCAGCAAAACCGGGACAGACACCTACGAGCAGTACTTC CASSKTGTDTYEQYF
TRBJ2-6 TRBV7-6 . . TGTGCCAGCAGCTTACTTTCGAGGGGCTCTGGGGCCAACGTCCTGACTTTC CASSLLSRGSGANVLTF
TRBJ1-6 TRBV30 . . TGTGCCTGGAGTGGAGGACTCCTGAGCTCCTATAATTCACCCCTCCACTTT CAWSGGLLSSYNSPLHF
TRBJ2-7 TRBV5-1 many TRBD2 TGCGCCAGCAGCTTGGGGGGACTAGCGGCCGCGGGCGAGCAGTACTTC CASSLGGLAAAGEQYF
TRBJ2-3 TRBV9 . . TGTGCCAGCAGCGTAGCATCCCAGCAAGATACGCAGTATTTT CASSVASQQDTQYF
TRBJ1-5 TRBV4-1 . . TGCGCCAGCAGCCAAGAGGTGGGACGTAGCAATCAGCCCCAGCATTTT CASSQEVGRSNQPQHF
TRBJ2-7 TRBV5-6 . TRBD1 TGTGCCAGCAGCTCCACAGGGGCGCGGCAGTACTTC CASSSTGARQYF
TRBJ2-7 TRBV19 . . TGTGCCAGTAGTATTGGGGGCCGGGACCCAACCTACGAGCAGTACTTC CASSIGGRDPTYEQYF
TRBJ1-2 TRBV5-1 few . TGCGCCAGCAGCCAGCAAGGAACAGGGAATGGCTACACCTTC CASSQQGTGNGYTF
TRBJ1-4 TRBV20-1 . TRBD1 TGCAGTGGGACAGGAAATGAAAAACTGTTTTTT CSGTGNEKLFF
TRBJ2-7 TRBV19 . . TGTGCCAGTAGTATAGCGAGGGTCGCTGGCGAGCAGTACTTC CASSIARVAGEQYF
TRBJ2-2 TRBV30 many TRBD1 TGTGCCTGGAGTGATTGGACAGGGGGACGCGGGGAGCTGTTTTTT CAWSDWTGGRGELFF
TRBJ1-5 TRBV15 . . TGTGCCACCAGCAGAGACGGGGGTGTCAGGTATGATCAGCCCCAGCATTTT CATSRDGGVRYDQPQHF
TRBJ2-6 TRBV6-6 . . TGTGCCAGCAGTTCCCCCCAATCCTCTGGGGCCAACGTCCTGACTTTC CASSSPQSSGANVLTF
TRBJ1-5 TRBV28 . TRBD1 TGTGCCAGCAGACCACAGGGGAGCAATCAGCCCCAGCATTTT CASRPQGSNQPQHF
TRBJ2-7 TRBV13 . TRBD1 TGTGCCAGCAGCCAAGGACAGGGGGCCTACGAGCAGTACTTC CASSQGQGAYEQYF
TRBJ2-3 TRBV19 . . TGTGCCAGTAGTGGGCTAGCATCGGGCACAGATACGCAGTATTTT CASSGLASGTDTQYF
TRBJ1-1 TRBV5-4 . TRBD1 TGTGCCAGCAATCGGGGGGGACAGATGAACACTGAAGCTTTCTTT CASNRGGQMNTEAFF
TRBJ2-7 TRBV4-3 . TRBD2 TGCGCCAGCAGCCCAGATCTAGCGGGAGCCTACGAGCAGTACTTC CASSPDLAGAYEQYF
TRBJ1-2 TRBV11-2 . TRBD1 TGTGCCAGCAGCCCCCTAGGAGGGACAGAACTTACTAACTATGGCTACACCTTC CASSPLGGTELTNYGYTF
TRBJ1-3 TRBV30 many . TGTGCCTGGAGCCGTATGTCTGGAAACACCATATATTTT CAWSRMSGNTIYF
TRBJ2-1 TRBV7-2 . TRBD2 TGTGCCAGCAGCAGTCAGGGACTAGCAAACAATGAGCAGTTCTTC CASSSQGLANNEQFF
TRBJ2-7 TRBV30 . . TGTGCCTGGAGCCCTTACAGGGCTTTGGGCTCCGAGCAGTACTTC CAWSPYRALGSEQYF
TRBJ2-1 TRBV7-6 . . TGTGCCAGCAGCTTAGTGGTTCGGGGGCCCAAGATATCCTACAATGAGCAGTTCTTC CASSLVVRGPKISYNEQFF
TRBJ2-4 TRBV4-1 . . TGCGCCAGCAGCCAAGAGGGTGACACTCTAGCCAAAAACATTCAGTACTTC CASSQEGDTLAKNIQYF
TRBJ2-1 TRBV5-4 . . TGTGCCAGCAGCCGCTTTGGGGGGCTGGCTTCCGGTCTTAAGGACAATGAGCAGTTCTTC CASSRFGGLASGLKDNEQFF
TRBJ2-5 TRBV30 . TRBD2 TGTGCCTGGAGTCCCGGACTAGCGGGAGGGCAAGAGACCCAGTACTTC CAWSPGLAGGQETQYF
TRBJ2-2 TRBV19 . . TGTGCCAGTTCCTCCCTGGACAAGGGTACCGGGGAGCTGTTTTTT CASSSLDKGTGELFF
TRBJ1-1 TRBV5-4 few . TGTGCCAGCAGCCCCCGGGGGAGGGACACTGAAGCTTTCTTT CASSPRGRDTEAFF
TRBJ2-3 TRBV19 once TRBD1 TGTGCCAGTAGTAGAACCTCCGGGACAGTTTTAACAGATACGCAGTATTTT CASSRTSGTVLTDTQYF
TRBJ2-7 TRBV14 . . TGTGCCAGCAGCTTCGGACTCGTCGGTGATGTTTACGAGCAGTACTTC CASSFGLVGDVYEQYF
TRBJ1-4 TRBV5-1 once TRBD1 TGCGCCAGCAGCTCGGGACAGTCCCTTAGGCTTAATGAAAAACTGTTTTTT CASSSGQSLRLNEKLFF